In its sample, the clone carrying this T cell receptor (beta chain) was seen many times. Its antigen remains unknown. This sample is drawn from a study of regulatory T cells in long-lasting Graves disease. Study conclusions and caveats: Patients with persistent disease showed a bias toward TRBV28, TRBJ1-2 and TRBJ2-5.

CDR3 regions were amplified by Arm-PCR using iRepertoire HTBI primers to build TCR beta libraries. TCRdb itself ran the multiplex PCR reads through MiXCR, one entry per CDR3 protein. The sample includes about 430,000 distinct CDR3 sequences, over 12% of them seen just once. This CDR3 is built from 12 residues. CDR1 and CDR2 (germline): LNHNV, YYDKDF (reference sequence). V lost 0 bases and J lost 9, with 8 bases in between. As for time point: newly diagnosed GD, antithyroid drugs for less than 3 months. The TCR library was made from RNA extracted from PBMCs. Xi'an, China, was home to the endocrinology department that provided patients. These same records also appear under a second study, on T cells in Graves' hyperthyroidism and ophthalmopathy. As that study records: Blood held most thyroid clonotypes expanded above 0.001 frequency.

The receptor was derived from a woman between 35 and 50 years old with Graves disease. Sequenced here: peripheral blood mononuclear cells (PBMCs), sampled at new diagnosis, from a patient treated with antithyroid drugs. The V call is TRBV15, the J call TRBJ1-2; D may be TRBD1 (5 bases). CDR3 in amino acids: CATSRDQGSYTF. In nucleotides, the CDR3 is TGTGCCACCAGCAGAGATCAGGGAAGCTACACCTTC.